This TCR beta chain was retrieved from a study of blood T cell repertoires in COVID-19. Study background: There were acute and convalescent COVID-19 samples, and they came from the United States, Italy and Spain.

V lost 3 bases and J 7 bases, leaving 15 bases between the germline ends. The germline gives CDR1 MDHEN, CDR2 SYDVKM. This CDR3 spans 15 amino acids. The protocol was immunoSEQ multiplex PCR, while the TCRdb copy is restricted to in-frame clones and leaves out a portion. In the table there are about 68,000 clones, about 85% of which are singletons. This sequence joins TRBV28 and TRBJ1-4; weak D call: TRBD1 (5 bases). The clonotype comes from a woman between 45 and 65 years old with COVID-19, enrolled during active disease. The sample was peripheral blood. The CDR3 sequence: CASSFLGVRSEKLFF. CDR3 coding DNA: TGTGCCAGCAGTTTTCTAGGGGTACGAAGTGAAAAACTGTTTTTT.